This is a list of T cell receptor beta chains from one sample in a study of blood T cell repertoires in COVID-19. Sequencing was performed with immunoSEQ multiplex PCR; in TCRdb, only in-frame clones are kept and a portion is missing. The table records 300,000 to 450,000 clones, around 84% of them present only once. The sequenced material came from peripheral blood. The receptors shown here come from a woman younger than 30 with acute or convalescent COVID-19. Both conserved end residues are part of each CDR3. The D gene is left open where the match is weak. Expanded clones are given a class, and other clones once, few, many or no size at all.

D gene: TRBD2; J gene: TRBJ2-7; V gene: TRBV9; clone size: -; CDR3 DNA: TGTGCCAGCAGCGTAGAGGCTAGCGGGGCCTACGAGCAGTACTTC; CDR3 protein: CASSVEASGAYEQYF
D gene: -; J gene: TRBJ1-6; V gene: TRBV7-2; clone size: -; CDR3 DNA: TGTGCCAGCAGCTTATTGAGGGGGGGTAATTCACCCCTCCACTTT; CDR3 protein: CASSLLRGGNSPLHF
D gene: -; J gene: TRBJ1-5; V gene: TRBV28; clone size: few; CDR3 DNA: TGTGCCAGCAGCCTATGGACGGGAACTTATAGCAATCAGCCCCAGCATTTT; CDR3 protein: CASSLWTGTYSNQPQHF
D gene: TRBD1; J gene: TRBJ2-7; V gene: TRBV6-5; clone size: few; CDR3 DNA: TGTGCCAGCAGGGACCGGGACAGGGCCTACGAGCAGTACTTC; CDR3 protein: CASRDRDRAYEQYF
D gene: -; J gene: TRBJ1-3; V gene: TRBV28; clone size: -; CDR3 DNA: TGTGCCAGCAGCCCGACCGGCGGGCGATCTGGAAACACCATATATTTT; CDR3 protein: CASSPTGGRSGNTIYF
D gene: -; J gene: TRBJ2-7; V gene: TRBV5-1; clone size: few; CDR3 DNA: TGCGCCAGCAGCCCGGGATTCAACTCCTACGAGCAGTACTTC; CDR3 protein: CASSPGFNSYEQYF
D gene: -; J gene: TRBJ2-5; V gene: TRBV6-1; clone size: -; CDR3 DNA: TGTGCCAGCAGTGAACCCGGACAGCCACAAGAGACCCAGTACTTC; CDR3 protein: CASSEPGQPQETQYF
D gene: TRBD1; J gene: TRBJ1-2; V gene: TRBV5-1; clone size: -; CDR3 DNA: TGCGCCAGCAGCTTGGGGGCAGGGGGCACCCTTAACTATGGCTACACCTTC; CDR3 protein: CASSLGAGGTLNYGYTF
D gene: TRBD1; J gene: TRBJ1-1; V gene: TRBV7-8; clone size: once; CDR3 DNA: TGTGCCAGCAGCTGGACAGGGGGAGTTGAAGCTTTCTTT; CDR3 protein: CASSWTGGVEAFF
D gene: -; J gene: TRBJ2-2; V gene: TRBV12-5; clone size: -; CDR3 DNA: TGTGCTAGTGGTTCCTTTATCACCGGGGAGCTGTTTTTT; CDR3 protein: CASGSFITGELFF
D gene: TRBD1; J gene: TRBJ1-1; V gene: TRBV10-3; clone size: once; CDR3 DNA: TGTGCCAGCGTACAGGGGGCCGGCACTGAAGCTTTCTTT; CDR3 protein: CASVQGAGTEAFF
D gene: -; J gene: TRBJ1-2; V gene: TRBV28; clone size: -; CDR3 DNA: TGTGCCAGCAGTTCCGACACGGCTGGCTACACCTTC; CDR3 protein: CASSSDTAGYTF
D gene: -; J gene: TRBJ1-1; V gene: TRBV12-2; clone size: -; CDR3 DNA: TGTGCAAGTCGCTTCGAGGGCAGGACTGAAGCTTTCTTT; CDR3 protein: CASRFEGRTEAFF
D gene: -; J gene: TRBJ1-2; V gene: TRBV5-4; clone size: -; CDR3 DNA: TGTGCCAGCAGCCGGCTACAGGGCCTCGATCCCTATGGCTACACCTTC; CDR3 protein: CASSRLQGLDPYGYTF
D gene: -; J gene: TRBJ2-3; V gene: TRBV5-1; clone size: -; CDR3 DNA: TGCGCCAGCAGCTCTTTTCCGGCTAACCCGGGAGATGATACGCAGTATTTT; CDR3 protein: CASSSFPANPGDDTQYF
D gene: TRBD2; J gene: TRBJ2-1; V gene: TRBV25-1; clone size: -; CDR3 DNA: TGTGCCAGCAGTGGACGGGAGGCCTACAATGAGCAGTTCTTC; CDR3 protein: CASSGREAYNEQFF
D gene: TRBD1; J gene: TRBJ2-7; V gene: TRBV3-1/TRBV3-2; clone size: -; CDR3 DNA: TGTGCCAGCAGCCGGGACAGGGAAGTCGACGAGCAGTACTTC; CDR3 protein: CASSRDREVDEQYF
D gene: -; J gene: TRBJ1-4; V gene: TRBV30; clone size: -; CDR3 DNA: TGTGCCTGGAAGGGTGGAAGGGGTACTAATGAAAAACTGTTTTTT; CDR3 protein: CAWKGGRGTNEKLFF
D gene: -; J gene: TRBJ1-2; V gene: TRBV19; clone size: few; CDR3 DNA: TGTGCCAGTAGTAAGGTGTCCTCTGACAGCTATGGCTACACCTTC; CDR3 protein: CASSKVSSDSYGYTF
D gene: TRBD2; J gene: TRBJ2-3; V gene: TRBV2; clone size: -; CDR3 DNA: TGTGCCACAATAGCGGGAGGGAGCACAGATACGCAGTATTTT; CDR3 protein: CATIAGGSTDTQYF
D gene: TRBD2; J gene: TRBJ2-1; V gene: TRBV10-1; clone size: once; CDR3 DNA: TGCGCCAGCAGTGAGTCGTGGGGCGGGGGGGCCCATGAGCAGTTCTTC; CDR3 protein: CASSESWGGGAHEQFF
D gene: -; J gene: TRBJ2-1; V gene: TRBV6-2/TRBV6-3; clone size: once; CDR3 DNA: TGTGCCAGCAGTTCCTACGGGACAAACAATGAGCAGTTCTTC; CDR3 protein: CASSSYGTNNEQFF
D gene: TRBD1; J gene: TRBJ2-2; V gene: TRBV3-1/TRBV3-2; clone size: once; CDR3 DNA: TGTGCCAGCAGCCTCGGATACAGGGGGGACGGGGAGCTGTTTTTT; CDR3 protein: CASSLGYRGDGELFF
D gene: TRBD1; J gene: TRBJ2-7; V gene: TRBV10-3; clone size: -; CDR3 DNA: TGTGCCATCAGTGAGTCGGGACAGGGAGAGGACGAGCAGTACTTC; CDR3 protein: CAISESGQGEDEQYF
D gene: TRBD2; J gene: TRBJ2-2; V gene: TRBV7-3; clone size: -; CDR3 DNA: TGTGCCAGCAGCTTAAACCCGGGGGGGCTGGCCGGGGAGCTGTTTTTT; CDR3 protein: CASSLNPGGLAGELFF